This T cell receptor (beta chain) derives from a study of CD8 T cells in Susac syndrome. The V end was cut by 0 bases, the J end by 3 bases, with 11 bases between. The germline gives CDR1 SQVTM, CDR2 ANQGSEA. The CDR3 sequence is 14 residues long. After extraction with the RNeasy kit, roughly 0.5 to 1 ug of the RNA was reverse transcribed using random hexamers. Amplification of TCR beta CDR3 by immunoSEQ multiplex PCR spanned 54 Vbeta and 13 Jbeta. TCRdb recomputed calls from the immunoSEQ multiplex PCR reads with MiXCR, one row per CDR3 protein. The table includes 150,000 to 190,000 distinct CDR3 sequences, 95% to 96% detected once. The multiple sclerosis controls, all treatment-naive patients, had relapsing-remitting disease that was stable or active. Isolation of CD8+ and CD4+ T cells was performed negatively, whereas enrichment of TEMRA cells was done by FACS.

The TCR was taken from a human donor with multiple sclerosis. The sample consisted of CD8+ T cells from PBMCs. The chain employs TRBV29-1 and TRBJ1-1; D might be TRBD1 (5 bases). The CDR3 DNA follows: TGCAGCGTTGAAGAAGAGGGGCCGGACACTGAAGCTTTCTTT. The encoded protein is CSVEEEGPDTEAFF.